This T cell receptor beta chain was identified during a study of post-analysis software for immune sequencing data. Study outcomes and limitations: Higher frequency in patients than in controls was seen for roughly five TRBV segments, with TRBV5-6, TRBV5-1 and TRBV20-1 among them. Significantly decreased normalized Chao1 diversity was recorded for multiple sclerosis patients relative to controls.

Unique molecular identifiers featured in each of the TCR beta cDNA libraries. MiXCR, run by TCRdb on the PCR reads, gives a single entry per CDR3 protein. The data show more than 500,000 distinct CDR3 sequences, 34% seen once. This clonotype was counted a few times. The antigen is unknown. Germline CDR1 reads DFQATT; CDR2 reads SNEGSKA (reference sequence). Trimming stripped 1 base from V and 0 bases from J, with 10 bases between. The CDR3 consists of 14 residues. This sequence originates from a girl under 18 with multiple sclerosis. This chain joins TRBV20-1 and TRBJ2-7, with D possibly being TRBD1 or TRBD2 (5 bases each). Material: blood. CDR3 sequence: CSARGGVLSYEQYF. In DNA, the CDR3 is TGCAGTGCTAGAGGAGGGGTCCTCTCCTACGAGCAGTACTTC.